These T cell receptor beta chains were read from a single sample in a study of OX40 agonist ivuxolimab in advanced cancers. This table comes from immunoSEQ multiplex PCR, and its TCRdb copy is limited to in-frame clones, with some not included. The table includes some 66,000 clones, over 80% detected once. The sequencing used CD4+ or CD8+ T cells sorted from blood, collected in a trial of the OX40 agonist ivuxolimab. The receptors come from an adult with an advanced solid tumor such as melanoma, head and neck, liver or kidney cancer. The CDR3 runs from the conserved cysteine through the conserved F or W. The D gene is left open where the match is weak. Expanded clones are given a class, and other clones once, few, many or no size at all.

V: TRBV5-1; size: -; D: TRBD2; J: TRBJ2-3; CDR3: CASSFSGGAQDTQYF; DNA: TGCGCCAGCAGCTTCTCGGGGGGGGCGCAAGATACGCAGTATTTT
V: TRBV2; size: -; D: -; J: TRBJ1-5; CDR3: CASRNEGPSNQPQHF; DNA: TGTGCCAGCAGGAACGAAGGTCCTAGCAATCAGCCCCAGCATTTT
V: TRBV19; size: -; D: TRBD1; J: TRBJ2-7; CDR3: CASSPPGGDKYF; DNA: TGTGCCAGTAGTCCCCCAGGGGGAGATAAGTACTTC
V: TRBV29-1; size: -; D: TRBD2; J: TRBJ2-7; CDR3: CSVEDPFGLAGVYEQYF; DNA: TGCAGCGTTGAAGATCCGTTCGGACTAGCGGGAGTCTACGAGCAGTACTTC
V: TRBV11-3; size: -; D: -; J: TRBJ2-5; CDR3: CASSFGGVLEETQYF; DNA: TGTGCCAGCAGCTTTGGAGGGGTTTTGGAAGAGACCCAGTACTTC
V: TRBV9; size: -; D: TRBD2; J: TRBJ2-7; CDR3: CASSPRGSSYEQYF; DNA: TGTGCCAGCAGCCCGCGCGGGAGCTCCTACGAGCAGTACTTC
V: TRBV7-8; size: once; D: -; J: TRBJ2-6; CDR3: CASSDFRYPQSRANVLTF; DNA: TGTGCCAGCAGCGATTTTCGGTACCCACAAAGTCGGGCCAACGTCCTGACTTTC
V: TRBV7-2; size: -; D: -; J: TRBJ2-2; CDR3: CASKSGINTGELFF; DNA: TGTGCCAGCAAATCCGGGATCAACACCGGGGAGCTGTTTTTT
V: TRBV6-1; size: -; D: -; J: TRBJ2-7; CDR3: CASRTRDGAYEQYF; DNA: TGTGCCAGCAGGACCCGGGACGGCGCCTACGAGCAGTACTTC
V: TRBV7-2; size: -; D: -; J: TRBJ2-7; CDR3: CASSLPAYEQYF; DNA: TGTGCCAGCAGCCTGCCGGCCTACGAGCAGTACTTC
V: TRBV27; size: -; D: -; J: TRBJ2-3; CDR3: CASSSGGTDTQYF; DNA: TGTGCCAGCAGTTCAGGGGGCACAGATACGCAGTATTTT
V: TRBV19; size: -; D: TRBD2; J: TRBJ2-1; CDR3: CASSIRLAGGNNEQFF; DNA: TGTGCCAGTAGTATCCGGCTAGCGGGAGGAAATAATGAGCAGTTCTTC
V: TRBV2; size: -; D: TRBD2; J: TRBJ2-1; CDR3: CASSDPVGLADSYNEQFF; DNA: TGTGCCAGCAGTGACCCCGTGGGACTAGCGGACTCCTACAATGAGCAGTTCTTC
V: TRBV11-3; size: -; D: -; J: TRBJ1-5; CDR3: CASSIRGQPQHF; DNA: TGTGCCAGCAGCATAAGGGGTCAGCCCCAGCATTTT
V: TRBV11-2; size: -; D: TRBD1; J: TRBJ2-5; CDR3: CASSLGQGRDQETQYF; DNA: TGTGCCAGCAGCTTAGGACAGGGTAGAGACCAAGAGACCCAGTACTTC
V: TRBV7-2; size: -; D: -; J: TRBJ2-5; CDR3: CASSLVGLARAGETQYF; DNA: TGTGCCAGCAGCTTAGTAGGGTTGGCCAGGGCAGGAGAGACCCAGTACTTC
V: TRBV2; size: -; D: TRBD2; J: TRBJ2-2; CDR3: CASKTGGFGELFF; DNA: TGTGCCAGCAAAACGGGAGGGTTCGGGGAGCTGTTTTTT
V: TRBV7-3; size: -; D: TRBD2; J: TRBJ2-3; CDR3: CASSPQGLAGKGYGTDTQYF; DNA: TGTGCCAGCAGCCCGCAGGGACTAGCGGGAAAGGGGTACGGCACAGATACGCAGTATTTT
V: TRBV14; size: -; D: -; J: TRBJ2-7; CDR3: CASSRYSGEQYF; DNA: TGTGCCAGCAGCCGGTACTCGGGGGAGCAGTACTTC
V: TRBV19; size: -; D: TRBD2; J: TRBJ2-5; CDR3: CASSLAGAGETQYF; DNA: TGTGCCAGTAGTCTAGCGGGAGCGGGGGAGACCCAGTACTTC
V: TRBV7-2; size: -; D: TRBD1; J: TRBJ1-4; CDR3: CASSSPPDREGEKLFF; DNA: TGTGCCAGCAGCTCCCCCCCCGACAGGGAAGGTGAAAAACTGTTTTTT
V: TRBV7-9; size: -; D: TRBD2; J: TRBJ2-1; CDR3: CASGLPERREPSWDEQFF; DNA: TGTGCCAGCGGATTACCCGAACGGCGGGAGCCTTCCTGGGATGAGCAGTTCTTC
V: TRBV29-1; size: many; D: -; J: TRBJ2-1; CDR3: CSVDSPTAHNEQFF; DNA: TGCAGCGTTGATAGCCCGACAGCTCACAATGAGCAGTTCTTC
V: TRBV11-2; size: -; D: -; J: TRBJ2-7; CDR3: CASSSDTYEQYF; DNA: TGTGCCAGCAGCTCGGACACATACGAGCAGTACTTC
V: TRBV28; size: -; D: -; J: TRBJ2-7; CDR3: CASRIGQIYEQYF; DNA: TGTGCCAGCAGAATTGGACAGATCTACGAGCAGTACTTC
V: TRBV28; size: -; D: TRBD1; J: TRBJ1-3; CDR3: CASSRTGDGNTIYF; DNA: TGTGCCAGCAGTCGAACAGGGGACGGAAACACCATATATTTT
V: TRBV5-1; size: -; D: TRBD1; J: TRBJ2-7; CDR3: CASSPAGTGVYEQYF; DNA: TGCGCCAGCAGCCCGGCCGGGACAGGGGTCTACGAGCAGTACTTC
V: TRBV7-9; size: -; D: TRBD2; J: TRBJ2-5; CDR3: CASSLIGRETQYF; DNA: TGTGCCAGCAGCTTAATCGGGAGGGAGACCCAGTACTTC
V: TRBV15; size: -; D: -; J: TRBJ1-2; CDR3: CATSRDYGRHYGYTF; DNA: TGTGCCACCAGCAGAGATTACGGCAGGCACTATGGCTACACCTTC
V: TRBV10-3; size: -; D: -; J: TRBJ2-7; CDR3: CAISEGEGWEQYF; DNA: TGTGCCATCAGTGAGGGGGAAGGATGGGAGCAGTACTTC
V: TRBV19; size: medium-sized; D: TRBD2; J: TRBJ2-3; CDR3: CASNLAASTDTQYF; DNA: TGTGCCAGTAATCTAGCGGCTAGCACAGATACGCAGTATTTT
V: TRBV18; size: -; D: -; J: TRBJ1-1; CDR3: CASFARGLNTEAFF; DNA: TGTGCCAGTTTCGCGCGGGGGCTTAACACTGAAGCTTTCTTT
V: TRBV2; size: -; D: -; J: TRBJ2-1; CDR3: CASRRVMNEQFF; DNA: TGTGCCAGCCGAAGGGTTATGAATGAGCAGTTCTTC
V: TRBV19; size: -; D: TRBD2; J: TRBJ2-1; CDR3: CASSIVASGILGSYNEQFF; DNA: TGTGCCAGTAGTATAGTGGCTAGCGGGATTCTAGGCTCCTACAATGAGCAGTTCTTC
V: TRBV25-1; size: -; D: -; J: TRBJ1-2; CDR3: CASSNAGSYGYTF; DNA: TGTGCCAGCAGTAACGCAGGGAGCTATGGCTACACCTTC
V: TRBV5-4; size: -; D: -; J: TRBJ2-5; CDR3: CASSSSTLQETQYF; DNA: TGTGCCAGCAGCTCTTCGACGCTCCAAGAGACCCAGTACTTC
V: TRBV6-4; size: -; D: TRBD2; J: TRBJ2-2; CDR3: CASSRTSGRASTGELFF; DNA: TGTGCCAGCAGCAGGACTAGCGGGAGGGCCAGCACCGGGGAGCTGTTTTTT
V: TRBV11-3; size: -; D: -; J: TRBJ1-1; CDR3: CASSSRRLGGEAFF; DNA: TGTGCCAGCAGCTCCCGGAGACTCGGGGGTGAAGCTTTCTTT
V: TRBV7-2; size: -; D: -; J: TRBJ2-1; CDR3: CASSLAGRMNEQFF; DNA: TGTGCCAGCAGCTTAGCAGGTAGGATGAATGAGCAGTTCTTC
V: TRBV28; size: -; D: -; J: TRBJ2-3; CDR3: CASSLDPSRADTQYF; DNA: TGTGCCAGCAGTTTAGATCCATCCCGCGCAGATACGCAGTATTTT
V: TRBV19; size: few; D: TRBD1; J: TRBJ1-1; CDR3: CASSLGTGGTEAFF; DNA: TGTGCCAGTAGTCTTGGGACAGGGGGCACTGAAGCTTTCTTT
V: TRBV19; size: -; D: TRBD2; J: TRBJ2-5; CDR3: CASTMRAGGLKTQYF; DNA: TGTGCCAGTACCATGCGAGCGGGAGGACTGAAGACCCAGTACTTC
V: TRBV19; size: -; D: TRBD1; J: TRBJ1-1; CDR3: CASSIPRTGGFATEAFF; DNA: TGTGCCAGTAGTATACCGCGGACAGGGGGTTTTGCCACTGAAGCTTTCTTT
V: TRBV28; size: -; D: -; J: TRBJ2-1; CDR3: CASSLWGGGRGPYNEQFF; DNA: TGTGCCAGCAGCCTCTGGGGAGGTGGGAGGGGGCCCTACAATGAGCAGTTCTTC
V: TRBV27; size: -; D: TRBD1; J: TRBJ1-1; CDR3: CASNRQGANTEAFF; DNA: TGTGCCAGCAATAGACAGGGTGCGAACACTGAAGCTTTCTTT